The 14 T cell receptor beta chains below all came from one sample that was sequenced in a study of vaccination and CD4 T cells after COVID-19. Antigens of these TCRs are unknown. The Oncomine TCR Beta short-read assay sequenced DNA from cultured CD4+ T cells. Using its own MiXCR run on the PCR reads, TCRdb lists one record per CDR3 protein. The sample has 4,900 or so distinct CDR3 sequences, about 28% seen once. Treatment described: approximately nine-day PBMC culture with coronavirus spike peptide pools or control peptides (ViraFEST assay). Prior to the COVID-19 pandemic (2011-2018), the unexposed donor's CD4+ T cells were collected. Material: CD4+ T cells from blood, cultured in vitro. These receptors all stem from a human donor in good health.

The rearrangement uses TRBV6-5 and TRBJ1-4; the D gene is possibly TRBD1 (5 bases). Germline V gene lookup returns CDR1 MNHEY and CDR2 SVGAGI. CDR3 size: 13 residues. Trimming removed 3 bases at V and 11 bases at J, with 13 bases between. The CDR3 loop is CASSYDLEGKLFF. CDR3 coding DNA: TGTGCCAGCAGTTATGACCTCGAGGGGAAACTGTTTTTT.

This clonotype is classed as medium-sized. Its ends do not fully match the called genes, so a read error is possible. The rearrangement links TRBV7-7 to TRBJ2-1; TRBD2 matches at 14 bases. The CDR3 length is 15 residues. CDR1 is SSHAT and CDR2 is FNYEAQ in the germline V gene (reference sequence). The CDR3 nucleotides read TGTGCTAGCAGCCAGGGACTAGCGGGGGTAGATGAGCAGTTCTTC. As protein: CASSQGLAGVDEQFF.

The chain recombines TRBV5-1 with TRBJ1-2; no reliable D call. CDR1 is SGHRS, CDR2 YFSETQ, per germline. V was pared by 1 base and J by 6 bases, with 10 bases between. This CDR3 has 13 amino acids. This CDR3 reads CASSLKDPHGYTF. The DNA of the CDR3 is TGCGCCAGCAGCTTGAAAGACCCCCATGGCTACACCTTC.

The CDR3 reads CSVGDTEAFF. The CDR3 DNA reads TGCAGCGTTGGCGACACTGAAGCTTTCTTT. The rearrangement links TRBV29-1 to TRBJ1-1, with D unclear. Trimming removed 4 bases from V and 3 bases from J, with 3 bases in between. Looked up from germline, CDR1 is SQVTM and CDR2 is ANQGSEA. This CDR3 region has 10 residues.

This clonotype was found a few times. The chain links TRBV12-3 or TRBV12-4 to TRBJ1-5; no firm D call. The ends were cut back, 3 bases at V and 2 bases at J, with 14 bases in the middle. The CDR3 extends over 16 amino acids. The CDR3 coding sequence is TGTGCCAGCAGTTTTCTAGGGTCCCATGGCAATCAGCCCCAGCATTTT. This sequence encodes CASSFLGSHGNQPQHF.

The table lists this clonotype with a few counts. The CDR3 region is CASSDAQFYGYTF. As DNA, the CDR3 is TGTGCCAGCAGTGATGCACAGTTCTATGGCTACACCTTC. This chain links TRBV25-1 with TRBJ1-2; D is unclear. The CDR3 loop spans 13 amino acids. The ends were cut back, 3 bases at V and 4 bases at J, with 9 bases in the middle. Per the germline V gene, CDR1 is MGHDK and CDR2 is SYGVNS.

CDR3 nucleotides: TGTGCCACACTCAGGCTGGGATCCACCTACGAGCAGTACTTC. It codes for CATLRLGSTYEQYF. This sequence joins TRBV6-1 and TRBJ2-7; no firm D call. Germline V gene lookup returns CDR1 MNHNS and CDR2 SASEGT. The ends were cut back, 10 bases at V and 2 bases at J, with 18 bases in the middle. The length of the CDR3 is 14 residues.

CDR3 region: CASRGQGQGNQPQHF. The DNA for the CDR3 is TGTGCCAGTAGGGGACAGGGGCAGGGGAATCAGCCCCAGCATTTT. The chain joins TRBV19 to TRBJ1-5; 10 nucleotides agree with TRBD1. Germline V gene data show CDR1 as LNHDA and CDR2 as SQIVND (reference sequence). V lost 6 bases, J lost 4 bases, and 6 bases stayed unmatched. The CDR3 loop spans 15 amino acids.

This clonotype turned up a few times. The rearrangement uses TRBV2 and TRBJ1-1, with 7 nucleotides matching TRBD1. This CDR3 is 15 amino acids long. The germline V gene has CDR1 SNHLY and CDR2 FYNNEI. Trimming removed 7 bases from V and 0 bases from J; junction bases left unmatched: 8. The CDR3 reads CASILGQILNTEAFF. The CDR3 bases are TGTGCCAGCATCTTGGGACAGATTTTGAACACTGAAGCTTTCTTT. The full variable domain, rest sourced from reference TRBV2 and TRBJ1-1, is EPEVTQTPSHQVTQMGQEVILRCVPISNHLYFYWYRQILGQKVEFLVSFYNNEISEKSEIFDDQFSVERPDGSNFTLKIRSTKLEDSAMYFCASILGQILNTEAFFGQGTRLTVV.

This clonotype appeared a few times. The V call is TRBV19, the J call TRBJ2-5; possible D gene TRBD2, 5 bases. The germline V and J ends were trimmed by 8 bases and 2 bases, with 12 bases remaining between them. CDR1 is LNHDA and CDR2 is SQIVND in the germline V gene (reference sequence). This CDR3 region has 13 residues. The CDR3 protein is CASSERLQETQYF. Here the CDR3 DNA reads TGTGCCAGTTCGGAGCGGCTACAAGAGACCCAGTACTTC.

This clonotype has just a few counts. V is TRBV11-2 and J is TRBJ1-6; 8 positions match TRBD1. Germline lookup yields CDR1 SGHAT and CDR2 FQNNGV. The J segment lost 9 bases and the V segment lost 8 bases, leaving 15 bases of the junction unmatched. The CDR3 runs 16 residues. DNA of the CDR3: TGTGCCAGCGATCGGGGCGGGACAGGTTTCGGTTCACCCCTCCACTTT. Its translation: CASDRGGTGFGSPLHF.

This clonotype was seen only a few times. The V and J genes are TRBV6-2 or TRBV6-3 and TRBJ2-3; 14 nucleotides line up with TRBD2. Germline loops: CDR1 MNHEY, CDR2 SVGEGT. This CDR3 is built from 17 residues. V gave up 0 bases and J gave up 5 bases; unmatched junction bases: 4. The chain's CDR3 is CASSYSGTSGGLDTQYF. Written as DNA, the CDR3 is TGTGCCAGCAGTTACTCCGGGACTAGCGGGGGTTTAGATACGCAGTATTTT.

This clonotype was seen a single time. The chain uses TRBV27 and TRBJ2-7; D is possibly TRBD2 (7 bases). CDR3 length: 16 residues. Trimming pared 2 bases from V and 1 base from J, leaving 15 bases between. Germline CDR1 is MNHEY and CDR2 is SMNVEV (reference sequence). DNA of the CDR3: TGTGCCAGCAGTTTAACAGGGAGGGGGAGTTCCTACGAGCAGTACTTC. As protein: CASSLTGRGSSYEQYF.

V is TRBV19 and J is TRBJ1-2; D is perhaps TRBD1 (6 bases). Trimming removed 1 base at V and 2 bases at J, with 8 bases between. The CDR3 runs to 14 residues. Germline CDR1 is LNHDA and CDR2 is SQIVND (reference sequence). The CDR3 loop is CASSIGGPNYGYTF. The CDR3 DNA reads as TGTGCCAGTAGTATAGGGGGGCCCAACTATGGCTACACCTTC.